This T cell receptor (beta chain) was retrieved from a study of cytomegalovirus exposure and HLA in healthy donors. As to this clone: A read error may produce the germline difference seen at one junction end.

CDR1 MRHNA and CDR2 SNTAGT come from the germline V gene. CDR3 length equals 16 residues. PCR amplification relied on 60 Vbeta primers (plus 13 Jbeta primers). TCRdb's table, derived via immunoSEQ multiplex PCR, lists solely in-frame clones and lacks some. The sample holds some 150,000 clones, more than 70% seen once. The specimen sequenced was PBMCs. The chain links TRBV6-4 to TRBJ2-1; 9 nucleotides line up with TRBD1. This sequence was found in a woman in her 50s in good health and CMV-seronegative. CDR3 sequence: CASSEGTGNLYHEQFF. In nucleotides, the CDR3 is TGTGCCAGCAGTGAGGGGACAGGGAATCTCTACCATGAGCAGTTCTTC.